This TCR beta chain was identified during a study of T cell changes during pregnancy in multiple sclerosis. Some clones are missing from TCRdb's copy, which holds only in-frame ones; the method was immunoSEQ multiplex PCR. The sample has approximately 66,000 clones; 85% to 95% are singletons. Germline CDR1 reads SGHAT; CDR2 reads FQNNGV. Trimming cost V 5 bases and J 5 bases, with 9 bases left between them. The length of the CDR3 is 13 residues. The material was peripheral blood, obtained in the third trimester of pregnancy. The sequence came from a female donor in good health, enrolled as a control in a pregnancy study. V and J are TRBV11-2 and TRBJ1-4; D is undetermined. The CDR3: CASSRTGNEKLFF. CDR3 coding DNA: TGTGCCAGCAGCCGAACGGGGAATGAAAAACTGTTTTTT.